The 27 T cell receptor beta chains in this list originate from one sample, sequenced in a study of T and B cells in COVID-19 patients. TRB rearrangements were amplified by multiplex PCR with BIOMED2 TRB-A/B primers. Via MiXCR, TCRdb re-called the multiplex PCR reads, giving one row per CDR3 protein. The table lists around 3,000 distinct CDR3 sequences, around 20% of them singletons. From blood, roughly 220-550 ng of genomic DNA served as TRB template. The sample was blood. All receptors come from a human donor with active COVID-19.

By share, this clonotype ranks as medium-sized. V usage is TRBV7-9 and J usage is TRBJ2-5, with D maybe TRBD2 (5 bases). V lost 0 bases to trimming and J lost 10 bases, with 18 bases between them. CDR3 size: 15 residues. Germline V CDR1 and CDR2: SEHNR, FQNEAQ (reference sequence). In nucleotides, the CDR3 is TGTGCCAGCAGCTTAGCGCCGAGCGGAGTCGGTGGCCAGTACTTC. This translates into CASSLAPSGVGGQYF.

This clonotype ranks as medium-sized. The gene calls are TRBV6-5 and TRBJ1-5, with D unresolved. V lost 0 bases to trimming and J lost 1 base, with 7 bases between them. Germline CDR1 MNHEY, CDR2 SVGAGI. The CDR3 runs 15 residues. The CDR3 coding sequence is TGTGCCAGCAGTTACTCGGGTAGCAGCAATCAGCCCCAGCATTTT. Translating it yields CASSYSGSSNQPQHF.

This clonotype counts as medium-sized. The V call is TRBV6-2 or TRBV6-3, the J call TRBJ2-3; D call uncertain. CDR3 length: 16 residues. CDR1 MNHEY and CDR2 SVGEGT come from the germline V gene. V was trimmed by 2 bases and J by 0 bases, leaving 12 bases between them. As DNA, the CDR3 is TGTGCCAGCAGTTACGGGGAATCGACTAGCACAGATACGCAGTATTTT. This translates into CASSYGESTSTDTQYF.

A remark on this clonotype: Just one base apart from a much larger clone, this may be a read error. The gene calls are TRBV5-4 and TRBJ1-1, with 10 bases that match TRBD1. Germline-derived CDR1 and CDR2 are SGHNT and YYREEE (reference sequence). The CDR3 loop spans 16 amino acids. With 4 bases clipped from V and 7 bases from J, the junction kept 13 bases outside the gene matches. The CDR3 here is CASSPQTGGGYSEAFF. The DNA for the CDR3 is TGTGCCAGCAGCCCCCAGACAGGGGGCGGGTATAGTGAAGCTTTCTTT.

On this clonotype: A read error is possible here, since a much larger clone lies one base away. The chain couples TRBV11-3 to TRBJ2-7; 10 bases align to TRBD2. V gave up 8 bases and J gave up 7 bases; unmatched junction bases: 14. Germline V gives CDR1 SGHNT, CDR2 YENEEA. The CDR3 is 15 amino acids. CDR3 nucleotides: TGTGCCAGCTGCAGGAGCGGGAGGGGATTTGGGGAGCAGTACTTC. Its translation: CASCRSGRGFGEQYF.

This chain joins TRBV5-5 and TRBJ1-4, with 9 bases identical to TRBD1. CDR1 is SGHKS and CDR2 is YYEKEE in the germline V gene (reference sequence). This CDR3 is built from 16 residues. V dropped 4 bases and J dropped 6; count of bases not matched to a gene: 10. Here the CDR3 reads CASSHGTGYCDEKLFF. In nucleotides, the CDR3 is TGTGCCAGCAGCCACGGGACAGGGTATTGTGATGAAAAACTGTTTTTT. The variable domain in full, with the rest retrieved from reference TRBV5-5 and TRBJ1-4, is DAGVTQSPTHLIKTRGQQVTLRCSPISGHKSVSWYQQVLGQGPQFIFQYYEKEERGRGNFPDRFSARQFPNYSSELNVNALLLGDSALYLCASSHGTGYCDEKLFFGSGTQLSVL.

This clonotype was recorded a few times. The CDR3 region is CAISEWLNTEAFF. The CDR3 nucleotides are TGTGCCATCAGTGAGTGGCTGAACACTGAAGCTTTCTTT. The chain is built from TRBV10-3 and TRBJ1-1; D remains unclear. Trimming left V 1 base short and J 0 bases short, with 3 bases between. The CDR3 has 13 amino acids. In germline, CDR1 is ENHRY, CDR2 SYGVKD.

This chain joins TRBV15 and TRBJ2-7; the D gene could be TRBD1 or TRBD2 (5 bases each). Per the germline V gene, CDR1 is LNHNV and CDR2 is YYDKDF (reference sequence). The CDR3 extends over 15 amino acids. Between the trimmed V and J ends, which lost 5 bases and 2 bases, there was a span of 16 bases. CDR3 region: CATSEETDGTYEQYF. The CDR3 bases are TGTGCCACCAGCGAAGAGACAGACGGGACCTACGAGCAGTACTTC.

By sample fraction, this clonotype is medium-sized. V usage is TRBV6-2 or TRBV6-3 and J usage is TRBJ1-2; a weak D match, TRBD1 (6 bases). The CDR3 totals 11 residues. Germline lookup yields CDR1 MNHEY and CDR2 SVGEGT. The V end lost 7 bases, the J end lost 7 bases, and 10 bases lay between the germline ends. In nucleotides, the CDR3 is TGTGCCAGCAATACAGGGCTTGGCTACACCTTC. Its protein is CASNTGLGYTF.

CDR3 sequence (DNA): TGCAGTGCTAGATATCGACAGGGGGTTAACCCCCACACCGGGGAGCTGTTTTTT. It encodes CSARYRQGVNPHTGELFF. This chain connects TRBV20-1 to TRBJ2-2; the match to TRBD1 covers 9 bases. Germline V lookup: CDR1 DFQATT, CDR2 SNEGSKA (reference sequence). This CDR3 has 18 amino acids. With 2 bases clipped from V and 3 bases from J, the junction kept 13 bases outside the gene matches.

The chain employs TRBV7-6 and TRBJ2-7; 10 nucleotides agree with TRBD2. Germline V CDR1 and CDR2: SGHVS, FNYEAQ. J gave up 3 bases and V 3 bases, and 2 bases lay outside the gene matches. The length of the CDR3 is 14 residues. CDR3 loop: CASSFRTSGYEQYF. The CDR3, as DNA: TGTGCCAGCAGCTTCCGGACTAGCGGCTACGAGCAGTACTTC.

This clonotype is medium-sized (0.01 to 0.1%) by share. CDR3 sequence reads: CASSLIWAQPQHF. In DNA form, the CDR3 reads TGTGCCAGCAGTTTAATCTGGGCACAGCCCCAGCATTTT. The chain recombines TRBV27 with TRBJ1-5; D is unclear. Per germline, CDR1 MNHEY and CDR2 SMNVEV (reference sequence). The CDR3 is 13 residues long. Trimming removed 2 bases from V and 7 bases from J, with 9 bases in between.

Details on this clonotype: Possible read error: a much larger clone is one base away. The J gene is TRBJ2-7, the V gene TRBV6-5, with D possibly being TRBD1 (6 bases). The CDR3 runs 13 residues. The V end lost 7 bases, the J end lost 6 bases, and 16 bases lay between the germline ends. Germline assignment: CDR1 MNHEY and CDR2 SVGAGI. DNA of the CDR3: TGTGCCAGCAATTCCCCAGGGGCCCCCGAGCAGTACTTC. It is translated as CASNSPGAPEQYF.

This clonotype is classed as medium-sized. The chain carries TRBV14 and TRBJ2-7, with TRBD1 identical over 9 bases. With V trimmed by 4 bases and J by 7 bases, 11 bases remained unmatched. The germline gives CDR1 SGHDN, CDR2 FVKESK. There are 15 residues in the CDR3. The CDR3, as DNA: TGTGCCAGCAGCCGCAGACAGGGGGTCTTCAGTGAGCAGTACTTC. This sequence encodes CASSRRQGVFSEQYF.

This clonotype was seen a handful of times. The rearrangement uses TRBV7-2 and TRBJ2-1; either TRBD1 or TRBD2 may fit D (5 bases each). Trimming took 5 bases from V and 9 from J, leaving 20 bases between them. The CDR3 covers 15 residues. Germline V gene lookup returns CDR1 SGHTA and CDR2 FQGNSA. The CDR3 spells CASSPFGGSPSEQFF. Here the CDR3 DNA reads TGTGCCAGCAGCCCATTTGGGGGTAGCCCCTCTGAGCAGTTCTTC.

The chain has TRBV6-5 and TRBJ2-4; 8 nucleotides match TRBD2. The CDR3 runs to 17 residues. The germline V gene encodes CDR1 MNHEY and CDR2 SVGAGI. With 2 bases clipped from V and 1 base from J, the junction kept 7 bases outside the gene matches. The CDR3 nucleotides are TGTGCCAGCAGTTACATAGCGGGGCCTGGGGCCAAAAACATTCAGTACTTC. Its translation is CASSYIAGPGAKNIQYF.

This clonotype is medium-sized in the sample. V usage is TRBV19 and J usage is TRBJ1-6; D is ambiguous. This CDR3 region has 15 residues. Germline V gives CDR1 LNHDA, CDR2 SQIVND (reference sequence). The ends were cut back, 3 bases at V and 3 bases at J, with 9 bases in the middle. DNA of the CDR3: TGTGCCAGTAGTATGGCACAGCTCTATAATTCACCCCTCCACTTT. It encodes CASSMAQLYNSPLHF.

This clonotype occurred a few times. The genes are TRBV7-9 and TRBJ1-2; D might be TRBD1 (5 bases). The CDR3 length is 14 residues. Germline values: CDR1 SEHNR, CDR2 FQNEAQ (reference sequence). Trimming stripped 3 bases from V and 5 bases from J, with 13 bases between. CDR3 residues: CASSLGQGMYGYTF. The CDR3, as DNA: TGTGCCAGCAGCTTGGGGCAGGGAATGTATGGCTACACCTTC.

By share of the sample, this clonotype is medium-sized. The chain links TRBV7-6 to TRBJ2-5, with D hard to call. The V end was cut by 5 bases, the J end by 4 bases, with 11 bases between. Germline V lookup: CDR1 SGHVS, CDR2 FNYEAQ. The CDR3 contains 13 residues. The CDR3 loop is CASSVRVGETQYF. The CDR3 region has the DNA TGTGCCAGCAGCGTACGGGTGGGAGAGACCCAGTACTTC.

The CDR3 protein is CASSQDSSYGYTF. CDR3 nucleotides: TGTGCCAGCAGCCAGGACAGCTCCTATGGCTACACCTTC. This rearrangement joins TRBV6-2 or TRBV6-3 to TRBJ1-2; D possibly corresponds to TRBD1 (6 bases). The CDR3 contains 13 residues. With 6 bases removed from V and 4 bases from J, the gap between germline ends came to 12 bases. The germline CDR1 and CDR2 sequences are MNHEY and SVGEGT.

This clonotype was found a few times. The V call is TRBV10-1, the J call TRBJ2-5, with 7 bases lining up with TRBD1. CDR3 length equals 13 residues. V dropped 6 bases and J dropped 5; count of bases not matched to a gene: 6. Germline assignment: CDR1 WNHNN and CDR2 SYGVQD (reference sequence). The CDR3 spells CASSYRDSETQYF. The CDR3 nucleotides read TGCGCCAGCAGCTACCGGGACAGTGAGACCCAGTACTTC.

There are a few counts of this clonotype. This chain uses TRBV7-2 with TRBJ2-5; 7 nucleotides match TRBD2. Germline-derived CDR1 and CDR2 are SGHTA and FQGNSA. This CDR3 comprises 16 residues. Losses at the gene ends were 3 bases for V and 5 bases for J; bases not matched to a gene: 12. The CDR3 sequence: CASSFLSSGGGETQYF. CDR3 nucleotides: TGTGCCAGCAGCTTCTTATCTAGCGGAGGCGGGGAGACCCAGTACTTC.

This clonotype is medium-sized (0.01 to 0.1%). This chain uses TRBV5-5 with TRBJ1-2, with D possibly TRBD1 on 5 matching bases. The CDR3 loop spans 15 amino acids. Trimming took off 1 base at V and 5 bases at J, with 15 bases between the two ends. Germline V gene lookup returns CDR1 SGHKS and CDR2 YYEKEE (reference sequence). The CDR3 DNA reads TGTGCCAGCAGCTTGACCCAGGGATTTAGGTATGGCTACACCTTC. Translating gives CASSLTQGFRYGYTF.

The gene calls are TRBV2 and TRBJ2-1; 9 bases agree with TRBD2. The V gene's germline CDR1 is SNHLY and CDR2 FYNNEI. V was pared by 6 bases and J by 5 bases, with 2 bases of the junction left unmatched. The length of the CDR3 is 13 residues. CDR3 residues: CASRRLADNEQFF. CDR3 bases: TGTGCCAGCAGAAGACTAGCGGACAATGAGCAGTTCTTC.

By sample share, this clonotype is medium-sized. CDR3 loop: CASRTLAGGRNTQYF. Written as DNA, the CDR3 is TGTGCCAGCAGGACCCTAGCGGGGGGGAGGAATACGCAGTATTTT. The genes are TRBV6-5 and TRBJ2-3; 12 bases align to TRBD2. CDR1 is MNHEY and CDR2 is SVGAGI in the germline V gene. V gave up 6 bases and J gave up 7 bases; unmatched junction bases: 8. The CDR3 is 15 residues long.

This clonotype is termed medium-sized. The genes are TRBV19 and TRBJ1-2; 7 bases are a match to TRBD1. The CDR3 extends over 16 amino acids. Trimming at V came to 7 bases and at J to 0 bases, leaving 11 bases not matched to a gene. Germline V gives CDR1 LNHDA, CDR2 SQIVND (reference sequence). The chain's CDR3 is CASNPETGATNYGYTF. CDR3 in DNA: TGTGCCAGTAACCCCGAAACAGGGGCCACTAACTATGGCTACACCTTC.

By proportion, this clonotype is medium-sized. V and J are TRBV6-5 and TRBJ2-1, with 8 bases lining up with TRBD2. CDR3 length: 15 amino acids. V lost 5 bases to trimming and J lost 6 bases; unmatched junction nucleotides: 9. CDR1 MNHEY and CDR2 SVGAGI come from the germline V gene. CDR3 protein: CASSADSGMGNEQFF. The CDR3 DNA is TGTGCCAGCAGTGCCGATAGCGGGATGGGCAATGAGCAGTTCTTC.